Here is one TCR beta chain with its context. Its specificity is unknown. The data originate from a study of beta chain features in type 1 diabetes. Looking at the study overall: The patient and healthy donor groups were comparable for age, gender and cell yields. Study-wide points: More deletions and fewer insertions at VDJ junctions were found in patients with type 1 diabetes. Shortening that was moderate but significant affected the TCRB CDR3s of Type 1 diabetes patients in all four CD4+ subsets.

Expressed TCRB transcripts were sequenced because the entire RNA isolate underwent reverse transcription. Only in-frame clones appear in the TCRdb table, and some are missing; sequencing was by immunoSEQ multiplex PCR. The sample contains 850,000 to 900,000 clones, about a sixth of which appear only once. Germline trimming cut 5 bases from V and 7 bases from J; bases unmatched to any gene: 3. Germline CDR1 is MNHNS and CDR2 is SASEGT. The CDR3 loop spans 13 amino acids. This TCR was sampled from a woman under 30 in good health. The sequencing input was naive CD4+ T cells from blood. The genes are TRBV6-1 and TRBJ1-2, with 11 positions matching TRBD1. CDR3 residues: CASSSGTGGGYTF. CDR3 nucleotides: TGTGCCAGCAGTTCTGGGACAGGGGGTGGCTACACCTTC.